This T cell receptor beta chain stems from a study of shared clonotypes between healthy human individuals. Broader study findings: It was the few donors that limited the genetic and exposure-history diversity represented.

Adults of Caucasian background living in Nashville, Tennessee made up all donors. A word on this clone: Antigen specificity is unknown.

The CDR3 sequence is 16 residues long. V was clipped by 4 bases and J by 7 bases; unmatched bases: 8. Germline V gene lookup returns CDR1 KGHSH and CDR2 LQKENI. This table comes from immunoSEQ multiplex PCR, and its TCRdb copy is limited to in-frame clones, with some not included. The repertoire consists of fewer than 1.4 million clones, with around 78% occurring once and the leading ten covering 0.55% to 0.7%. This chain connects TRBV18 to TRBJ2-1, with 12 bases lining up with TRBD2. Sequences were obtained from memory CD4+ T cells from PBMCs. The subset denotes: CD45RA-negative fraction. The clonotype originates from a man between 18 and 35 years old in good health. Some clones in this sample may be carry-over from other donors' samples. DNA for the CDR3: TGTGCCAGCTCACTACTGTGGACTAGCGGGACTAATGAGCAGTTCTTC. Its protein is CASSLLWTSGTNEQFF.